These 24 T cell receptor beta chains share one sample of origin, sequenced in a study of cytomegalovirus exposure and HLA in healthy donors. The study ran its PCR with 60 Vbeta and 13 Jbeta primers. This table comes from immunoSEQ multiplex PCR, and its TCRdb copy is limited to in-frame clones, with some not included. The table lists 130,000 or so clones, almost 85% of them singletons. Source material: PBMCs. Receptor source: a woman between 40 and 55 years old in good health and CMV-seronegative.

This chain links TRBV11-2 with TRBJ2-2; a possible D gene is TRBD2 (5 bases). The CDR3 has 14 amino acids. CDR1 and CDR2 (germline): SGHAT, FQNNGV. V was shortened by 6 bases and J by 6 bases, with 14 bases between the two germline ends. Written as DNA, the CDR3 is TGTGCCAGCAGAAAACTCAGCGGTTCCGGGGAGCTGTTTTTT. It translates to CASRKLSGSGELFF.

This clone was picked up one time. The chain couples TRBV7-2 to TRBJ2-5; 8 nucleotides match TRBD2. The CDR3 runs 14 residues. The V and J ends lost 6 bases and 1 base, in that order; junction bases with no gene match: 4. Germline CDR1 reads SGHTA; CDR2 reads FQGNSA. The CDR3 nucleotides read TGTGCCAGCAGACCGGGAGGGACCCAAGAGACCCAGTACTTC. This codes for CASRPGGTQETQYF. Supplemented by reference TRBV7-2 and TRBJ2-5, the full variable domain reads GAGVSQSPSNKVTEKGKDVELRCDPISGHTALYWYRQSLGQGLEFLIYFQGNSAPDKSGLPSDRFSAERTGGSVSTLTIQRTQQEDSAVYLCASRPGGTQETQYFGPGTRLLVL.

V and J are TRBV21-1 and TRBJ2-5; the listed D gene, TRBD2, was not tested against the DNA. TRBV21-1 has pseudogene status. The CDR3 is 15 amino acids. The CDR3 nucleotides are TGTGCCAGCAGCAAACCGGGACTTCGGCCGGGGACCCAGTACTTC. It specifies CASSKPGLRPGTQYF.

The rearrangement uses TRBV28 and TRBJ1-2; tentative D call: TRBD1 (5 bases). The ends were cut back, 1 base at V and 3 bases at J, with 12 bases in the middle. Germline V gene data show CDR1 as MDHEN and CDR2 as SYDVKM. The CDR3 has 15 residues. CDR3 sequence (DNA): TGTGCCAGCAGTTTATTTGCAGGGTCCTACTATGGCTACACCTTC. This codes for CASSLFAGSYYGYTF.

This sequence joins TRBV5-4 and TRBJ1-2; D remains unclear. V lost 1 base and J lost 1, with 8 bases in between. The CDR3 is made up of 14 amino acids. Germline values: CDR1 SGHNT, CDR2 YYREEE (reference sequence). For the CDR3, the DNA is TGTGCCAGCAGCTTGCAAACGGTTAACTATGGCTACACCTTC. Translation gives CASSLQTVNYGYTF.

In its sample, this clone was seen once. Other DNA sequences in this specimen translate into the identical CDR3. Here the CDR3 DNA reads TGTGCCAGCAGCGTAGGGACTAGCGGCTCCTACGAGCAGTACTTC. This encodes CASSVGTSGSYEQYF. The rearrangement uses TRBV9 and TRBJ2-7, with 10 nucleotides matching TRBD2. This CDR3 spans 15 amino acids. Germline V gives CDR1 SGDLS, CDR2 YYNGEE. V was pared by 0 bases and J by 0 bases, with 0 bases of the junction left unmatched.

V gene TRBV15 combines with J gene TRBJ2-3; possibly TRBD2 for D (6 bases). CDR3 size: 14 residues. Trimming pared 0 bases from V and 6 bases from J, leaving 10 bases between. Germline CDR1 reads LNHNV; CDR2 reads YYDKDF (reference sequence). Here the CDR3 DNA reads TGTGCCACCAGCAGAGAACTAGCTTCGGATACGCAGTATTTT. It encodes CATSRELASDTQYF.

The V gene is TRBV7-2, the J gene TRBJ2-3, with D perhaps TRBD2 (5 bases). The V gene's germline CDR1 is SGHTA and CDR2 FQGNSA. The ends were cut back, 4 bases at V and 0 bases at J, with 11 bases in the middle. CDR3 length: 15 amino acids. Here the CDR3 reads CASSSLAKSTDTQYF. DNA for the CDR3: TGTGCCAGCAGCTCCTTAGCGAAAAGCACAGATACGCAGTATTTT.

The V and J genes are TRBV28 and TRBJ1-1, with a weak D call TRBD1 (6 bases). There are 12 residues in the CDR3. V gave up 5 bases and J gave up 6 bases, with 10 bases separating them. Germline V gene lookup returns CDR1 MDHEN and CDR2 SYDVKM. In DNA form, the CDR3 reads TGTGCCAGCAGTGGACAGTGGGCTGAAGCTTTCTTT. Translation gives CASSGQWAEAFF.

The V and J genes are TRBV5-1 and TRBJ2-1, with TRBD2 matching 10 bases. Germline V gene sequence: CDR1 SGHRS, CDR2 YFSETQ. The CDR3 extends over 13 amino acids. J was trimmed by 7 bases and V by 5 bases; bases with no gene match: 3. CDR3 sequence: CASRWTSGNEQFF. The CDR3 bases are TGCGCCAGCAGATGGACTAGCGGAAATGAGCAGTTCTTC.

The chain couples TRBV27 to TRBJ2-5, with D possibly matching TRBD1 (6 bases). The CDR3 sequence is 14 residues long. Germline V CDR1 and CDR2: MNHEY, SMNVEV (reference sequence). Between the trimmed V and J ends, which lost 6 bases and 0 bases, there was a span of 11 bases. This CDR3 reads CASRRRGYQETQYF. CDR3 coding DNA: TGTGCCAGCAGAAGAAGGGGGTACCAAGAGACCCAGTACTTC.

This chain joins TRBV11-2 and TRBJ1-2, with TRBD1 identical over 10 bases. The CDR3 has 14 residues. V gave up 8 bases and J gave up 5 bases; unmatched junction bases: 8. Germline-derived CDR1 and CDR2 are SGHAT and FQNNGV. The CDR3: CASHKSGQGYGYTF. For the CDR3, the DNA is TGTGCCAGCCATAAATCGGGACAGGGGTATGGCTACACCTTC.

Only one count was recorded for this clone. This chain connects TRBV4-3 to TRBJ2-7; a possible D gene is TRBD1 (6 bases). V was trimmed by 1 base and J by 6 bases, leaving 16 bases between them. Germline V lookup: CDR1 LGHNA, CDR2 YSLEER. This CDR3 is built from 15 residues. The DNA of the CDR3 is TGCGCCAGCAGCCAAGTCTTGGGGGCCGGTCTCGAGCAGTACTTC. It specifies CASSQVLGAGLEQYF.

The V gene is TRBV4-1, the J gene TRBJ1-2; weak D call: TRBD1 (6 bases). Trimming pared 3 bases from V and 3 bases from J, leaving 14 bases between. Germline-derived CDR1 and CDR2 are MGHRA and YSYEKL. The length of the CDR3 is 15 residues. The CDR3 nucleotides read TGCGCCAGCAGCCACCAACACAGGGTTGACTATGGCTACACCTTC. As protein: CASSHQHRVDYGYTF.

The chain has TRBV29-1 and TRBJ2-5, with a possible D match to TRBD2 (5 bases). Germline values: CDR1 SQVTM, CDR2 ANQGSEA. Deletions cut 7 bases from V and 1 base from J, with 16 bases between. This CDR3 region has 14 residues. DNA of the CDR3: TGCAGCGCGACCCAGTCTGGGAGCCAAGAGACCCAGTACTTC. This translates into CSATQSGSQETQYF.

This clone was recorded once. V usage is TRBV6-5 and J usage is TRBJ2-7, with D perhaps TRBD2 (5 bases). The CDR3 loop spans 14 amino acids. V was cut by 2 bases and J by 0 bases, with 8 bases left in between. Germline CDR1 and CDR2: MNHEY and SVGAGI. The CDR3 here is CASSYGRGSYEQYF. The CDR3, as DNA: TGTGCCAGCAGTTACGGTCGGGGCTCCTACGAGCAGTACTTC.

J is TRBJ2-7 and V is TRBV9, with 8 bases fitting TRBD1. The V segment lost 2 bases and the J segment 5 bases; nucleotides outside the gene matches: 12. Per germline, CDR1 SGDLS and CDR2 YYNGEE. The CDR3 sequence is 16 residues long. The CDR3 DNA follows: TGTGCCAGCAGCGTCTCGATGGACAGGGTGCTCGACGAGCAGTACTTC. Protein: CASSVSMDRVLDEQYF. Drawing the rest from reference TRBV9 and TRBJ2-7, the complete variable domain is DSGVTQTPKHLITATGQRVTLRCSPRSGDLSVYWYQQSLDQGLQFLIQYYNGEERAKGNILERFSAQQFPDLHSELNLSSLELGDSALYFCASSVSMDRVLDEQYFGPGTRLTVT.

The chain links TRBV5-6 to TRBJ2-1; D is perhaps TRBD1 (6 bases). V lost 3 bases to trimming and J lost 12 bases, with 13 bases between them. CDR1 is SGHDT and CDR2 is YYEEEE in the germline V gene. The CDR3 sequence is 12 residues long. The CDR3 region has the DNA TGTGCCAGCAGCTCACAGGGAGTAGGGCAGTTCTTC. Translation: CASSSQGVGQFF. The full variable domain, in which reference TRBV5-6 and TRBJ2-1 provide the parts outside the CDR3, is DAGVTQSPTHLIKTRGQQVTLRCSPKSGHDTVSWYQQALGQGPQFIFQYYEEEERQRGNFPDRFSGHQFPNYSSELNVNALLLGDSALYLCASSSQGVGQFFGPGTRLTVL.

The chain couples TRBV9 to TRBJ2-7; 7 nucleotides agree with TRBD2. Per germline, CDR1 SGDLS and CDR2 YYNGEE. The CDR3 consists of 14 residues. V shed 9 bases and J 7 bases; nucleotides not matched to a gene: 16. The CDR3 reads CANQSGTTRLEQYF. The CDR3 bases are TGTGCCAACCAATCCGGGACTACTCGTCTGGAGCAGTACTTC. The full variable domain, rest sourced from reference TRBV9 and TRBJ2-7, is DSGVTQTPKHLITATGQRVTLRCSPRSGDLSVYWYQQSLDQGLQFLIQYYNGEERAKGNILERFSAQQFPDLHSELNLSSLELGDSALYFCANQSGTTRLEQYFGPGTRLTVT.

The chain links TRBV2 to TRBJ2-3, with D possibly matching TRBD1 (5 bases). Germline CDR1 and CDR2: SNHLY and FYNNEI. The ends were cut back, 6 bases at V and 3 bases at J, with 13 bases in the middle. This CDR3 has 14 residues. The CDR3 nucleotides read TGTGCCAGCAGCGGCGCCAGGGTTACAGATACGCAGTATTTT. Amino acids: CASSGARVTDTQYF. The entire variable domain, with the rest obtained from reference TRBV2 and TRBJ2-3, is as follows: EPEVTQTPSHQVTQMGQEVILRCVPISNHLYFYWYRQILGQKVEFLVSFYNNEISEKSEIFDDQFSVERPDGSNFTLKIRSTKLEDSAMYFCASSGARVTDTQYFGPGTRLTVL.

This sequence joins TRBV7-6 and TRBJ2-2, with 8 bases aligning to TRBD2. The CDR3 covers 16 residues. The trim removed 1 base at V and 3 bases at J, leaving 4 bases unmatched. Germline V gene sequence: CDR1 SGHVS, CDR2 FNYEAQ. The CDR3 loop is CASSLDGRGYTGELFF. CDR3 nucleotide sequence: TGTGCCAGCAGCTTAGACGGGAGGGGGTACACCGGGGAGCTGTTTTTT.

The chain combines TRBV5-6 with TRBJ1-2, with a weak D call TRBD1 (6 bases). Between the trimmed V and J ends, which lost 0 bases and 5 bases, there was a span of 17 bases. Germline assignment: CDR1 SGHDT and CDR2 YYEEEE. This CDR3 is built from 16 residues. Written as DNA, the CDR3 is TGTGCCAGCAGCTTGGCCGAGTGGTGGACAGCTTATGGCTACACCTTC. It is translated as CASSLAEWWTAYGYTF.

This chain connects TRBV5-4 to TRBJ2-2; D perhaps matches TRBD2 (6 bases). This CDR3 comprises 14 residues. The germline V gene has CDR1 SGHNT and CDR2 YYREEE (reference sequence). The ends were cut back, 4 bases at V and 7 bases at J, with 14 bases in the middle. CDR3 bases: TGTGCCAGCAGCCCATATAGACTAGACGGGGAGCTGTTTTTT. Translated: CASSPYRLDGELFF.

This chain joins TRBV27 and TRBJ1-2; 12 bases are a match to TRBD1. The CDR3 has 16 residues. CDR1 MNHEY and CDR2 SMNVEV come from the germline V gene (reference sequence). With V trimmed by 3 bases and J by 8 bases, 10 bases remained unmatched. The CDR3 sequence: CASSLGGGTGGRGYTF. CDR3 nucleotide sequence: TGTGCCAGCAGTTTGGGGGGCGGGACAGGGGGCAGGGGCTACACCTTC.